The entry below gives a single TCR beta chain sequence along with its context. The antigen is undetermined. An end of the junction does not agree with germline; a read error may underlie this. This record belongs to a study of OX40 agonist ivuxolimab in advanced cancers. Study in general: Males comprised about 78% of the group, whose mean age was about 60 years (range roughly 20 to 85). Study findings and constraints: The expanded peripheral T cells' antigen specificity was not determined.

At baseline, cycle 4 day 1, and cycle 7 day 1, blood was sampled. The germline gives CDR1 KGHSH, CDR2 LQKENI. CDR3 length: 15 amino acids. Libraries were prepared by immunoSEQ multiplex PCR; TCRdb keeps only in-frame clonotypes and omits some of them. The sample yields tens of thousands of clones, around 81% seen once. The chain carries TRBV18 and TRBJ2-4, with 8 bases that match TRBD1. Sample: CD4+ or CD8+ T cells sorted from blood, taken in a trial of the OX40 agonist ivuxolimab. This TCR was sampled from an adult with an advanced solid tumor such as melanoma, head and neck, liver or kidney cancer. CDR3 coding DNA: TGTGCCAGCTCGCCACAGGGGGTTTTCAATCCCATTCAGTACTTC. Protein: CASSPQGVFNPIQYF.